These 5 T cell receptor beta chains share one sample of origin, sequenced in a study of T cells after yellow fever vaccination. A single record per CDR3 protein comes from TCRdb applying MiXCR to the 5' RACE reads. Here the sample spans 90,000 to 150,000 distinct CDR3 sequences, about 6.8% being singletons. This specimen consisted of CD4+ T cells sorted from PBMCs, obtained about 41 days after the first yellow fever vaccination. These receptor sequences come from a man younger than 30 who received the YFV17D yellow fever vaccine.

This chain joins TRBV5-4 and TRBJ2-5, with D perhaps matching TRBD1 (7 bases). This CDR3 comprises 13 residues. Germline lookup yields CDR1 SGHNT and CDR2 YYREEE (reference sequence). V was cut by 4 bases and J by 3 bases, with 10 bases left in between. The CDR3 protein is CASSRGTEETQYF. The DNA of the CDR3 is TGTGCCAGCAGCCGGGGGACAGAAGAGACCCAGTACTTC.

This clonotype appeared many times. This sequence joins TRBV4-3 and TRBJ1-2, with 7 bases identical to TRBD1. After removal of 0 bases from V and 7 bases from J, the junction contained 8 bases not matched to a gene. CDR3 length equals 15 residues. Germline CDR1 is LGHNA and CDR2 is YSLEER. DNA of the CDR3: TGCGCCAGCAGCCAAGAGACCAGGGGGGCAGGTGGCTACACCTTC. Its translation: CASSQETRGAGGYTF.

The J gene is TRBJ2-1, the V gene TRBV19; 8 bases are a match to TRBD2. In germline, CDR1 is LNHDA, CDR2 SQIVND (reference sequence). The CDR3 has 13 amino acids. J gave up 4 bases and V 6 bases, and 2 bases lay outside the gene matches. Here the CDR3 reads CASSGGGYNEQFF. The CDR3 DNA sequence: TGTGCCAGTAGCGGGGGGGGGTACAATGAGCAGTTCTTC.

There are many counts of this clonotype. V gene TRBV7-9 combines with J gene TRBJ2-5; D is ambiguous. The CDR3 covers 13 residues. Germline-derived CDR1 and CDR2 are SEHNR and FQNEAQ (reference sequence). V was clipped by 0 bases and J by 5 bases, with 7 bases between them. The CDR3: CASSLATLETQYF. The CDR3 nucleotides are TGTGCCAGCAGCTTAGCGACCCTGGAGACCCAGTACTTC. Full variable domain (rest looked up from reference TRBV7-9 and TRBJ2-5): DTGVSQNPRHKITKRGQNVTFRCDPISEHNRLYWYRQTLGQGPEFLTYFQNEAQLEKSRLLSDRFSAERPKGSFSTLEIQRTEQGDSAMYLCASSLATLETQYFGPGTRLLVL.

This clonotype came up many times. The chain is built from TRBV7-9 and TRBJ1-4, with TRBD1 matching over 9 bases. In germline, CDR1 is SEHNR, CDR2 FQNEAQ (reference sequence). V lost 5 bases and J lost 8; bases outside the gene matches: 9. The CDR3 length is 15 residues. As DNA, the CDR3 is TGTGCCAGCAGCCGCCACGAGGGACAGGGAGAAAAACTGTTTTTT. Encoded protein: CASSRHEGQGEKLFF.